This TCR beta chain emerged from a study of T cell responses to AZD1222 COVID-19 vaccine. The study, taken as a whole, reports: Clonal diversity was possibly underestimated, and the donors were mostly white British, with more females. AZD1222 recipients seropositive at baseline numbered only 5 to 7.

Repertoires were generated with immunoSEQ multiplex PCR, while TCRdb's copy carries only in-frame clones and drops some. The table has some 100,000 clones, around 88% seen once. In its sample, this clone was seen once. Its antigen is unknown. The germline gives CDR1 LNHDA, CDR2 SQIVND (reference sequence). CDR3 size: 15 residues. Trimming left V 10 bases short and J 0 bases short, with 16 bases between. The material sequenced was peripheral blood, taken 28 days after the second AZD1222 dose. This chain connects TRBV19 to TRBJ1-3; possibly TRBD1 for D (5 bases). The clonotype comes from an adult who received the AZD1222 COVID-19 vaccine. The CDR3 sequence: CATRLRAHSGNTIYF. The CDR3 DNA is TGTGCCACTCGACTCAGGGCGCACTCTGGAAACACCATATATTTT.